The 3 T cell receptor beta chains below come from one sample, sequenced in a study of technical replicates of blood from several donors. Profiling relied on immunoSEQ multiplex PCR, and the TCRdb table lists in-frame clones only, not all of them. The sample carries about 15,000 clones, 75% to 90% recorded once. Sample: PBMCs. The receptors originated from a human donor in good health.

This rearrangement joins TRBV6-1 to TRBJ1-5, with D maybe TRBD1 (6 bases). The CDR3 is made up of 14 amino acids. Germline-derived CDR1 and CDR2 are MNHNS and SASEGT. V lost 7 bases and J lost 7, with 17 bases in between. The CDR3 loop is CASTPTGSGQPQHF. Written as DNA, the CDR3 is TGTGCCAGCACTCCGACAGGCTCGGGGCAGCCCCAGCATTTT.

This clone was recorded a few times. The chain links TRBV28 to TRBJ1-1, with TRBD1 identical over 8 bases. The CDR3 runs 13 residues. Trimming at V came to 4 bases and at J to 6 bases, leaving 4 bases not matched to a gene. From germline, CDR1 is MDHEN and CDR2 SYDVKM. The CDR3 DNA follows: TGTGCCAGCAGTTCAGGGGGCCGAGCTGAAGCTTTCTTT. It encodes CASSSGGRAEAFF.

The chain uses TRBV10-3 and TRBJ2-7; 11 bases align to TRBD1. V was pared by 3 bases and J by 5 bases, with 6 bases of the junction left unmatched. CDR3 length equals 15 residues. CDR1 ENHRY and CDR2 SYGVKD come from the germline V gene. The DNA of the CDR3 is TGTGCCATCAGTGATCGGACAGGGGGCATGAACGAGCAGTACTTC. Protein product: CAISDRTGGMNEQYF.